Listed below are T cell receptor beta chains from one sample, sequenced in a study of CD4+ T cells in melanoma. Produced via immunoSEQ multiplex PCR; TCRdb's table is partial and in-frame only. The data show about 11,000 clones, roughly 69% seen once. The sequencing sample was made of cells from a culture (not recorded whether cultured in vitro). The receptors come from a human donor with melanoma. The CDR3 runs from the conserved cysteine through the conserved F or W. A D gene is named only where the DNA matches it firmly. The size field is filled for only some rows; it gives once, few, many or a size class.

v_call,clone_size,d_call,j_call,cdr3_aa,cdr3_nt
TRBV7-8,.,TRBD1,TRBJ2-1,CASSEKLGTGDNEQFF,TGTGCCAGCAGCGAAAAACTCGGGACAGGGGACAATGAGCAGTTCTTC
TRBV19,.,TRBD1,TRBJ2-1,CATIDRGNEQFF,TGTGCCACTATAGACAGGGGGAATGAGCAGTTCTTC
TRBV2,few,.,TRBJ1-1,CASSGTGANTEAFF,TGTGCCAGCAGTGGGACCGGCGCGAACACTGAAGCTTTCTTT
TRBV6-5,.,TRBD1,TRBJ2-7,CASSYLRTGYEQYF,TGTGCCAGCAGTTACCTTAGGACAGGGTATGAGCAGTACTTC
TRBV9,.,.,TRBJ2-1,CASSDRVVAYYDEQFF,TGTGCCAGCAGCGACAGGGTCGTAGCCTACTACGATGAGCAGTTCTTC
TRBV11-2,.,TRBD1,TRBJ2-7,CASSVGQAYEQYF,TGTGCCAGCAGCGTGGGACAGGCCTACGAGCAGTACTTC
TRBV5-6,.,.,TRBJ1-1,CASSLEGVAFF,TGTGCCAGCAGCTTGGAGGGGGTGGCTTTCTTT
TRBV4-1,.,.,TRBJ2-3,CASSQYWNADTQYF,TGCGCCAGCAGCCAATACTGGAACGCAGATACGCAGTATTTT
TRBV18,.,TRBD1,TRBJ1-2,CASSPKQGNYGYTF,TGTGCCAGCTCACCTAAACAGGGGAACTATGGCTACACCTTC
TRBV7-9,once,.,TRBJ1-2,CASSPAGVNYGYTF,TGTGCCAGCAGCCCGGCGGGAGTTAACTATGGCTACACCTTC
TRBV2,few,.,TRBJ2-4,CASTLKNIQYF,TGTGCCAGCACCTTAAAAAACATTCAGTACTTC
TRBV6-6,.,.,TRBJ1-4,CASLGEKLFF,TGTGCCTCCCTGGGTGAAAAACTGTTTTTT
TRBV5-1,.,TRBD2,TRBJ2-5,CASSLTRLAGQETQYF,TGCGCCAGCAGCTTGACCCGCCTAGCGGGCCAAGAGACCCAGTACTTC
TRBV5-1,.,.,TRBJ1-1,CASSLSSGYEAFF,TGCGCCAGCAGCTTGAGTTCGGGGTACGAAGCTTTCTTT
TRBV5-1,.,.,TRBJ2-2,CASSLATGVSTGELFF,TGCGCCAGCAGCTTGGCAACAGGAGTGAGCACCGGGGAGCTGTTTTTT
TRBV7-2,.,.,TRBJ2-5,CASSFGLLKGWETQYF,TGTGCCAGCAGCTTCGGCCTCCTCAAGGGGTGGGAGACCCAGTACTTC
TRBV7-9,.,.,TRBJ2-7,CASSLASGGLYEQYF,TGTGCCAGCAGCTTAGCATCCGGGGGCCTCTACGAGCAGTACTTC
TRBV5-1,.,.,TRBJ1-1,CASALPLGVGHTEAFF,TGCGCCAGCGCCCTGCCCTTGGGGGTCGGTCACACTGAAGCTTTCTTT
TRBV7-3,.,.,TRBJ2-3,CASSPSAGADTQYF,TGTGCCAGCAGCCCCTCGGCTGGGGCGGATACGCAGTATTTT
TRBV10-3,.,.,TRBJ2-2,CAISESSGGRGGELFF,TGTGCCATCAGTGAGTCGTCGGGGGGCCGTGGCGGGGAGCTGTTTTTT
TRBV30,.,.,TRBJ2-4,CAWRPVTKNIQYF,TGTGCCTGGAGGCCGGTTACCAAAAACATTCAGTACTTC
TRBV6-1,.,.,TRBJ1-3,CASSESMSSGNTIYF,TGTGCCAGCAGTGAAAGTATGAGCTCTGGAAACACCATATATTTT
TRBV9,.,TRBD2,TRBJ2-1,CASSTRGGEYNEQFF,TGTGCCAGCAGCACCCGTGGGGGGGAATACAATGAGCAGTTCTTC
TRBV19,.,TRBD2,TRBJ2-5,CASSDSGGAVGETQYF,TGTGCCAGTAGTGATAGCGGGGGGGCCGTGGGAGAGACCCAGTACTTC
TRBV2,.,TRBD1,TRBJ2-7,CASSDRSRGHAEQYF,TGTGCCAGCAGTGATAGATCCAGGGGGCACGCCGAGCAGTACTTC
TRBV6-1,once,TRBD1,TRBJ1-2,CASNAGTALYGYTF,TGTGCCAGCAACGCCGGGACAGCCCTCTATGGCTACACCTTC
TRBV2,.,.,TRBJ2-5,CASSEGGVEETQYF,TGTGCCAGCAGTGAGGGGGGCGTTGAAGAGACCCAGTACTTC
TRBV10-2,.,.,TRBJ1-1,CASSESRAMNTEAFF,TGCGCCAGCAGTGAGTCTAGGGCGATGAACACTGAAGCTTTCTTT
TRBV19,once,.,TRBJ1-4,CASSIMWGDEKLFF,TGTGCCAGTAGTATTATGTGGGGGGACGAAAAACTGTTTTTT
TRBV6-1,.,.,TRBJ2-3,CASSEARGPESTDTQYF,TGTGCCAGCAGTGAAGCGCGGGGGCCCGAGTCCACAGATACGCAGTATTTT